The 5 T cell receptor beta chains below all came from one sample that was sequenced in a study of blood T cell repertoires in COVID-19. The protocol was immunoSEQ multiplex PCR, while the TCRdb copy is restricted to in-frame clones and leaves out a portion. The profile shows roughly 200,000 clones, roughly 86% of them singletons. The sample comprised PBMCs or T cells enriched from blood (not recorded which). The receptor source for this set is a man aged 18 to 29 with acute COVID-19.

This clone came up once. The V call is TRBV5-4, the J call TRBJ1-2, with D uncertain. Germline assignment: CDR1 SGHNT and CDR2 YYREEE (reference sequence). The germline V and J ends were trimmed by 4 bases and 2 bases, with 18 bases remaining between them. This CDR3 is 16 amino acids long. CDR3 DNA: TGTGCCAGCAGCGTCGCGGGCGGGGTTGAGAACTATGGCTACACCTTC. Encoded protein: CASSVAGGVENYGYTF.

This chain links TRBV11-2 with TRBJ2-7, with 8 bases identical to TRBD2. The V and J ends lost 1 base and 3 bases, in that order; junction bases with no gene match: 5. CDR1 is SGHAT and CDR2 is FQNNGV in the germline V gene. The CDR3 loop spans 15 amino acids. This CDR3 is CASSLVGGRNYEQYF. Here the CDR3 DNA reads TGTGCCAGCAGCTTAGTGGGCGGGAGGAACTACGAGCAGTACTTC.

This chain uses TRBV23-1 with TRBJ1-3; maybe TRBD1 (5 bases). TRBV23-1 has ORF status, its function being uncertain. This CDR3 spans 17 amino acids. Trimming took off 1 base at V and 2 bases at J, with 15 bases between the two ends. The chain's CDR3 is CASSQLCTWGPGNTIYF. CDR3 bases: TGCGCCAGCAGTCAATTGTGTACCTGGGGCCCTGGAAACACCATATATTTT.

The gene calls are TRBV5-1 and TRBJ2-7, with no clear D. V was pared by 4 bases and J by 4 bases, with 18 bases between. Per the germline V gene, CDR1 is SGHRS and CDR2 is YFSETQ. The CDR3 consists of 15 residues. The DNA of the CDR3 is TGCGCCAGCAGCCCTCCAGGTATTATGGGTTACGAGCAGTACTTC. As protein: CASSPPGIMGYEQYF.

J is TRBJ2-6 and V is TRBV7-2; no definite D call. Looked up from germline, CDR1 is SGHTA and CDR2 is FQGNSA. The CDR3 loop spans 15 amino acids. The ends were cut back, 6 bases at V and 0 bases at J, with 9 bases in the middle. The CDR3 is CASSSLGSGANVLTF. The CDR3 nucleotides read TGTGCCAGCAGTTCCCTCGGCTCTGGGGCCAACGTCCTGACTTTC.